Below are 30 T cell receptor beta chains sequenced from a single sample in a study of tissue T cells after allogeneic stem cell transplantation. Produced via immunoSEQ multiplex PCR; TCRdb's table is partial and in-frame only. Of approximately 47,000 clones listed, about 73% are singletons. Input material: sorted cells pooled from one or two spleens. The source of these receptors is a pool of C57BL/6 mice in good health.

This clone was seen a few times. Genes here carry mouse names. The read finishes 1 residue shy of the CDR3 end, and the germline J gene is used to complete it. At the DNA level, this CDR3 is encoded by other sequences in the same sample as well. This chain joins TRBV4 and TRBJ2-1; 12 bases match TRBD2. The germline V gene has CDR1 LGHDT and CDR2 YNNKQL (reference sequence). V trimming: 4 bases; J trimming: 3 bases; junction bases outside the gene matches: 1. This CDR3 has 15 residues. The CDR3 loop reads CASSSDWGGYAEQFF. CDR3 DNA, as far as it was read: TGTGCCAGCAGCTCGGACTGGGGGGGCTATGCTGAGCAGTTC.

In regard to this clone: These gene names are mouse names. The missing CDR3 end, 1 residue past where the read stops, is filled in from the germline J gene. The rearrangement uses TRBV2 and TRBJ2-1, with a possible D match to TRBD2 (5 bases). V dropped 1 base and J dropped 0 bases, with 7 bases sitting between them. The CDR3 is 15 amino acids. Germline CDR1 LGHNA, CDR2 YSYQKL. Partial CDR3 DNA: TGTGCCAGCAGCCAAGGGACTCCTAACTATGCTGAGCAGTTC. Translated, it gives CASSQGTPNYAEQF. The full CDR3 is CASSQGTPNYAEQFF.

This clone occurred a few times. Mouse germline and gene names are used. The read is 1 residue too short to cover the CDR3 end, so that end is filled in from the germline J gene. The gene calls are TRBV26 and TRBJ1-5, with 10 bases identical to TRBD1. Germline V gene data show CDR1 as KGHPV and CDR2 as FQNQEV (reference sequence). The V segment lost 4 bases and the J segment 4 bases; nucleotides outside the gene matches: 4. The CDR3 totals 15 residues. CDR3 DNA (partial): TGTGCCAGCAGTCCGACAGGGGGCTGGAACCAGGCTCCGCTT. Translation: CASSPTGGWNQAPL. In full, the CDR3 is CASSPTGGWNQAPLF.

With regard to this clone: The genes and germline here are from mouse. The read terminates 1 residue before the CDR3 end, so the remaining end is supplied by the germline J gene. The chain is built from TRBV16 and TRBJ1-1; the D is unclear. V was trimmed by 1 base and J by 5 bases, leaving 5 bases between them. The CDR3 contains 12 residues. CDR1 is SGHSA and CDR2 is FRNQAP in the germline V gene. Partial CDR3 DNA: TGTGCAAGCAGCTTAGTGCAAACAGAAGTCTTC. Its protein product is CASSLVQTEVF. The CDR3 reads in full as CASSLVQTEVFF.

With respect to this clone: Gene labels here are mouse ones. The CDR3 is cut off 1 residue early in the read; its end comes from the germline J gene. J is TRBJ2-7 and V is TRBV17, with D perhaps TRBD1 (5 bases). Germline V lookup: CDR1 MNHDT, CDR2 YYDKIL. This CDR3 contains 13 residues. Trimming left V 3 bases short and J 0 bases short, with 6 bases between. This chain's CDR3 is CASSRDISYEQYF. The covered CDR3 bases are TGTGCTAGCAGTAGGGACATCTCCTATGAACAGTAC.

Details on this clone: Gene names are the mouse ones. The read halts 1 residue ahead of the CDR3 end, with the missing end drawn from the germline J gene. The chain employs TRBV5 and TRBJ2-7; 11 positions match TRBD2. Germline CDR1 and CDR2: LGHNA and YNLKQL (reference sequence). V lost 4 bases and J lost 0; bases outside the gene matches: 5. The CDR3 is 16 residues long. The CDR3 DNA, read in part, is TGTGCCAGCAGCCCTCGACTGGGGGGGAGCTCCTATGAACAGTAC. Translated: CASSPRLGGSSYEQY. From start to end, the CDR3 is CASSPRLGGSSYEQYF.

A remark on this clone: Mouse names are used for the genes. From the germline J gene comes the end of the CDR3, since the read stops 1 residue before it. The chain recombines TRBV12-2 with TRBJ1-3; a weak D match, TRBD1 (5 bases). CDR3 length equals 14 residues. Germline V gene data show CDR1 as SGHLS and CDR2 as HYDKME. V was clipped by 1 base and J by 2 bases, with 8 bases between them. The DNA read from the CDR3 is TGTGCCAGCTCTCTTAAGGGGACTGGAAATACGCTCTAT. Protein product: CASSLKGTGNTLY. The CDR3 in its entirety is CASSLKGTGNTLYF. The full variable domain, with the rest looked up from reference TRBV12-2 and TRBJ1-3, is NSGVVQSPRYIIKGKGERSILKCIPISGHLSVAWYQQTQGQELKFFIQHYDKMERDKGNLPSRFSVQQFDDYHSEMNMSALELEDSAVYFCASSLKGTGNTLYFGEGSRLIVV.

As concerns this clone: Gene and germline names: mouse. The sequenced fragment ends 1 residue before the CDR3 boundary, so the rest is inferred from the germline J gene. The V call is TRBV31, the J call TRBJ2-3; perhaps TRBD1 as D (5 bases). The CDR3 runs 14 residues. Germline CDR1 GKSSPN, CDR2 SITVG. V dropped 1 base and J dropped 0 bases, with 8 bases sitting between them. CDR3 DNA (partial): TGTGCCTGGAGTCCGACAGCTAGTGCAGAAACGCTGTAT. Translating it yields CAWSPTASAETLY. The complete CDR3 sequence is CAWSPTASAETLYF.

About this clone: Gene names are the mouse ones. With the read ending 1 residue before the CDR3 end, the germline J gene is used to fill in that end. The chain combines TRBV5 with TRBJ2-5; 10 bases match TRBD2. The CDR3 is 16 amino acids. CDR1 and CDR2 (germline): LGHNA, YNLKQL (reference sequence). Trimming at V came to 4 bases and at J to 0 bases, leaving 4 bases not matched to a gene. The sequenced CDR3 bases are TGTGCCAGCAGCCCGGACTGGGGGATTAACCAAGACACCCAGTAC. Translating it yields CASSPDWGINQDTQY. The complete CDR3 reads CASSPDWGINQDTQYF.

This clone has more than one count but fewer than ten. The listed genes are named as in mouse. The observed sequence ends 1 residue before the CDR3 terminus, with the missing tail filled in from the germline J gene. The chain employs TRBV2 and TRBJ1-4; 7 nucleotides align to TRBD1. Trimming cost V 1 base and J 5 bases; bases outside gene matches: 4. The CDR3 is 15 residues long. CDR1 LGHNA and CDR2 YSYQKL come from the germline V gene. The CDR3: CASSQGTGGNERLFF. The CDR3 bases that were read are TGTGCCAGCAGCCAAGGGACAGGAGGGAACGAAAGATTATTT.

Turning to this clone: The genes are named according to mouse. Sequencing ends 1 residue short of the CDR3 end; the germline J gene provides the rest. The chain combines TRBV3 with TRBJ2-7, with D tentatively TRBD1 (6 bases). The CDR3 covers 14 residues. CDR1 SNHLY and CDR2 FYNGKV come from the germline V gene (reference sequence). Trimming took 2 bases from V and 0 from J, leaving 8 bases between them. The CDR3: CASSLQGSSYEQYF. The CDR3 bases that were read are TGTGCCAGCAGCTTACAGGGGAGCTCCTATGAACAGTAC. Combining the CDR3 with reference TRBV3 and TRBJ2-7 gives the whole variable domain GPKVLQIPSHQIIDMGQMVTLNCDPVSNHLYFYWYKQILGQQMEFLVNFYNGKVMEKSKLFKDQFSVERPDGSYFTLKIQPTALEDSAVYFCASSLQGSSYEQYFGPGTRLTVL.

Note on this clone: Gene labels here are mouse ones. Read sequence stops 1 residue before the CDR3 end, and the germline J gene provides the missing end. The J gene is TRBJ2-3, the V gene TRBV13-2, with TRBD1 as a possible D gene (6 bases). The CDR3 is made up of 15 amino acids. CDR1 is NNHNN, CDR2 SYGAGS, per germline (reference sequence). V was pared by 0 bases and J by 3 bases, with 11 bases between. CDR3 in amino acids: CASGDARGRAETLYF. CDR3 DNA, as far as it was read: TGTGCCAGCGGTGATGCCAGGGGCCGGGCAGAAACGCTGTAT.

Points on this clone: Gene names are mouse gene names. The CDR3 extends 1 residue past the end of the read, so its final part is completed from the germline J gene. This chain joins TRBV16 and TRBJ1-2, with D hard to call. Germline CDR1 and CDR2: SGHSA and FRNQAP. This CDR3 spans 13 amino acids. With 5 bases removed from V and 0 bases from J, the gap between germline ends came to 7 bases. Partial CDR3 DNA: TGTGCAAGCAGCAACACAGCAAACTCCGACTACACC. This gives the protein CASSNTANSDYT. The complete CDR3 sequence is CASSNTANSDYTF.

Note on this clone: Gene names denote mouse genes. The DNA ends 1 residue before the CDR3 does, and the rest of the CDR3 is filled in from the germline J gene. The rearrangement uses TRBV15 and TRBJ2-5, with D possibly being TRBD2 (7 bases). The length of the CDR3 is 13 residues. Looked up from germline, CDR1 is SGHND and CDR2 is FRSKSL. Trimming removed 5 bases from V and 2 bases from J, with 8 bases in between. The DNA read from the CDR3 is TGTGCCAGCAGTCGGGGGGCCCAAGACACCCAGTAC. Translating it yields CASSRGAQDTQY. The entire CDR3 reads CASSRGAQDTQYF.

This clone was observed a few times. Each gene name is a mouse one. CDR3 protein: CASSRTDSYNSPLYF. The CDR3 DNA, read in part, is TGTGCCAGCAGCCGGACAGATTCCTATAATTCGCCCCTCTAC. The chain couples TRBV19 to TRBJ1-6; D may be TRBD1 (6 bases). The CDR3 is cut off 1 residue early in the read; its end comes from the germline J gene. TRBJ1-6 is labeled an ORF, and its function is uncertain. Germline CDR1 reads FNHDT; CDR2 reads SITEND (reference sequence). The CDR3 has 15 amino acids. Trimming left V 5 bases short and J 0 bases short, with 9 bases between.

As to this clone: Germline and genes here are mouse. Read sequence stops 1 residue before the CDR3 end, and the germline J gene provides the missing end. The V and J genes are TRBV19 and TRBJ2-4; 14 nucleotides line up with TRBD2. Per the germline V gene, CDR1 is FNHDT and CDR2 is SITEND (reference sequence). CDR3 size: 15 residues. J was trimmed by 6 bases and V by 6 bases; bases with no gene match: 6. CDR3 bases read: TGTGCCAGCACCGGGACTGGGGGGGCGCGCAACACCTTGTAC. This translates into CASTGTGGARNTLY. The full CDR3 sequence reads CASTGTGGARNTLYF.

Concerning this clone: Gene names and germline refer to mouse. Read data end 1 residue before the CDR3 end; the end is taken from the germline J gene. The rearrangement joins TRBV3 to TRBJ2-7; 9 bases align to TRBD1. CDR1 SNHLY and CDR2 FYNGKV come from the germline V gene (reference sequence). V lost 5 bases to trimming and J lost 1 base; unmatched junction nucleotides: 3. CDR3 length: 14 residues. The CDR3 bases that were read are TGTGCCAGCAGCCCTGGACAGGGGTCCTATGAACAGTAC. Its protein is CASSPGQGSYEQY. The entire CDR3 sequence reads CASSPGQGSYEQYF.

This clone was detected only a few times. Mouse names are used for the genes. The covered CDR3 bases are TGTGCCAGCAGGGCAAATTCTGGAAATACGCTCTAT. Protein: CASRANSGNTLY. The complete CDR3 reads CASRANSGNTLYF. V usage is TRBV19 and J usage is TRBJ1-3; no reliable D call. Read sequence stops 1 residue before the CDR3 end, and the germline J gene provides the missing end. The CDR3 has 13 amino acids. The ends were cut back, 5 bases at V and 0 bases at J, with 6 bases in the middle. The germline gives CDR1 FNHDT, CDR2 SITEND (reference sequence).

A note on this clone: Gene labels here are mouse ones. The sequenced part of the CDR3 DNA is TGTGCCAGCGGTGAAACTGGGAGGGGTGCAGAAACGCTGTAT. Translating gives CASGETGRGAETLY. The entire CDR3 protein reads CASGETGRGAETLYF. The genes are TRBV13-2 and TRBJ2-3, with TRBD2 as a possible D gene (6 bases). The sequenced fragment ends 1 residue before the CDR3 boundary, so the rest is inferred from the germline J gene. The V end lost 2 bases, the J end lost 1 base, and 11 bases lay between the germline ends. Germline V gives CDR1 NNHNN, CDR2 SYGAGS (reference sequence). The CDR3 consists of 15 residues.

As concerns this clone: Here the gene names and germline are mouse. Read data end 1 residue before the CDR3 end; the end is taken from the germline J gene. V usage is TRBV13-3 and J usage is TRBJ1-2, with 9 positions matching TRBD1. Germline V gives CDR1 NNHDY, CDR2 SYVADS. The junction had 3 bases not matched to a gene; V was cut back by 3 bases and J by 6 bases. The CDR3 sequence is 13 residues long. The CDR3 spells CASSVTGGTDYTF. CDR3 DNA (partial): TGTGCCAGCAGTGTGACAGGGGGGACCGACTACACC.

Points on this clone: Mouse gene names and germline throughout. The CDR3 is cut off 1 residue early in the read; its end comes from the germline J gene. This sequence joins TRBV13-1 and TRBJ2-4, with D perhaps TRBD1 (6 bases). Trimming took 1 base from V and 0 from J, leaving 9 bases between them. The length of the CDR3 is 15 residues. CDR1 is NSHNY and CDR2 is SYGAGN in the germline V gene. The sequenced part of the CDR3 DNA is TGTGCCAGCAGTGATACCAGGGGTAGTCAAAACACCTTGTAC. It is translated as CASSDTRGSQNTLY. The CDR3 as a whole reads CASSDTRGSQNTLYF.

With regard to this clone: The listed genes are named as in mouse. The observed sequence ends 1 residue before the CDR3 terminus, with the missing tail filled in from the germline J gene. The J gene is TRBJ1-1, the V gene TRBV26; TRBD1 aligns across 7 bases. The CDR3 runs 14 residues. Germline V gene sequence: CDR1 KGHPV, CDR2 FQNQEV (reference sequence). V shed 4 bases and J 0 bases; nucleotides not matched to a gene: 2. The CDR3 here is CASSRGQTNTEVFF. The sequenced part of the CDR3 DNA is TGTGCCAGCAGTCGGGGACAGACAAACACAGAAGTCTTC.

As regards this clone: Gene names and germline refer to mouse. The read gets to within 1 residue of the CDR3 end, and the germline J gene fills in the rest. The chain recombines TRBV13-2 with TRBJ2-3; 11 bases are shared with TRBD2. Germline V gives CDR1 NNHNN, CDR2 SYGAGS (reference sequence). V lost 1 base to trimming and J lost 0 bases; unmatched junction nucleotides: 4. The length of the CDR3 is 17 residues. CDR3 sequence reads: CASGDRTGGTSAETLYF. Incomplete CDR3 DNA: TGTGCCAGCGGTGATCGGACTGGGGGGACTAGTGCAGAAACGCTGTAT.

This clone was found a few times. Gene names are mouse gene names. The missing CDR3 end, 1 residue past where the read stops, is filled in from the germline J gene. V and J are TRBV15 and TRBJ1-6, with 10 bases that match TRBD1. Being an ORF, TRBJ1-6 has a function that is uncertain. Per the germline V gene, CDR1 is SGHND and CDR2 is FRSKSL. V lost 5 bases and J lost 3; bases outside the gene matches: 7. This CDR3 contains 17 residues. The part of the CDR3 DNA that was read is TGTGCCAGCAGTGCCAGGACAGGGGGGAACTATAATTCGCCCCTCTAC. Translating gives CASSARTGGNYNSPLY. The full CDR3 sequence reads CASSARTGGNYNSPLYF.

Concerning this clone: Here the gene names and germline are mouse. Coverage ceases 1 residue before the CDR3 finishes, and the germline J gene fills in the end. Additional DNA sequences in this sample encode the identical CDR3. The chain carries TRBV19 and TRBJ2-1; 10 bases map to TRBD2. There are 14 residues in the CDR3. V gave up 3 bases and J gave up 4 bases; unmatched junction bases: 1. Germline lookup yields CDR1 FNHDT and CDR2 SITEND (reference sequence). This CDR3 reads CASSTGGAYAEQFF. The DNA read from the CDR3 is TGTGCCAGCAGTACTGGGGGGGCTTATGCTGAGCAGTTC.

On this clone itself: The gene symbols are mouse symbols. CDR3 DNA (partial): TGTGCCAGCAGTCTGTTCCGGGACAGGGTTGAACAGTAC. This gives the protein CASSLFRDRVEQY. The CDR3 in its entirety is CASSLFRDRVEQYF. The rearrangement uses TRBV24 and TRBJ2-7; TRBD1 agrees at 9 bases. From the germline J gene comes the end of the CDR3, since the read stops 1 residue before it. Germline trimming cut 1 base from V and 6 bases from J; bases unmatched to any gene: 4. The CDR3 is 14 amino acids. The germline gives CDR1 KGHTA, CDR2 FRNEEI.

On this clone: Here the gene names and germline are mouse. The observed sequence ends 1 residue before the CDR3 terminus, with the missing tail filled in from the germline J gene. The chain carries TRBV12-2 and TRBJ1-1, with 10 nucleotides matching TRBD1. Looked up from germline, CDR1 is SGHLS and CDR2 is HYDKME. The CDR3 consists of 15 residues. Trimming removed 4 bases from V and 1 base from J; junction bases left unmatched: 5. CDR3 residues: CASSPGDRGNTEVFF. CDR3 DNA, as far as it was read: TGTGCCAGCTCCCCCGGGGACAGGGGAAACACAGAAGTCTTC.

Details on this clone: Gene and germline names: mouse. Read coverage stops 1 residue before the CDR3 terminus; the germline J gene supplies the remainder. The V and J genes are TRBV13-2 and TRBJ1-3; maybe TRBD1 (6 bases). The V and J ends lost 0 bases and 0 bases respectively, with 7 bases between them. Looked up from germline, CDR1 is NNHNN and CDR2 is SYGAGS (reference sequence). The CDR3 spans 15 residues. Partial CDR3 DNA: TGTGCCAGCGGTGATGGGACAGTTTCTGGAAATACGCTCTAT. The encoded protein is CASGDGTVSGNTLY. The whole CDR3 is CASGDGTVSGNTLYF.

About this clone itself: Gene and germline names: mouse. Partial CDR3 DNA: TGTGCCAGCAGCCCAGACAGAGCAAACACAGAAGTCTTC. It is translated as CASSPDRANTEVF. The full CDR3 sequence reads CASSPDRANTEVFF. V and J are TRBV19 and TRBJ1-1; TRBD1 might be the D (5 bases). The read halts 1 residue ahead of the CDR3 end, with the missing end drawn from the germline J gene. The V end lost 5 bases, the J end lost 0 bases, and 11 bases lay between the germline ends. Per germline, CDR1 FNHDT and CDR2 SITEND (reference sequence). CDR3 length: 14 amino acids.

This clone was seen once. Gene names are mouse gene names. The read falls 1 residue short of the CDR3 end, and the missing part is taken from the germline J gene. V and J are TRBV20 and TRBJ2-1; 12 bases fit TRBD2. Germline loops: CDR1 GFQATS, CDR2 STVNSAI. This CDR3 has 12 amino acids. Trimming removed 0 bases from V and 13 bases from J; junction bases left unmatched: 1. CDR3 DNA (partial): TGTGGTGCTAGGGAGGACTGGGGGGGACAGTTC. Its translation: CGAREDWGGQF. The complete CDR3 reads CGAREDWGGQFF.